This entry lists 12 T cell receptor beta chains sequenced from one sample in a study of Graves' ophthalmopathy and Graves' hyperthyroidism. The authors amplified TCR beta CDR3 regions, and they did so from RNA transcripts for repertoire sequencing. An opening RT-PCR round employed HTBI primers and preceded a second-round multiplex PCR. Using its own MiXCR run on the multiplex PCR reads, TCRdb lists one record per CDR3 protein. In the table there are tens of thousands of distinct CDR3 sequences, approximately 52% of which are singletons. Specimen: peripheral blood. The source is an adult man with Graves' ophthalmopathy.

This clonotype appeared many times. CDR3 in amino acids: CASSRETSGSTDTQYF. The CDR3 nucleotides read TGTGCCAGCAGCCGGGAGACTAGCGGAAGCACAGATACGCAGTATTTT. This chain joins TRBV4-2 and TRBJ2-3, with 9 bases that match TRBD2. CDR1 LGHNA and CDR2 YNFKEQ come from the germline V gene. The CDR3 loop spans 16 amino acids. V lost 4 bases, J lost 0 bases, and 5 bases stayed unmatched.

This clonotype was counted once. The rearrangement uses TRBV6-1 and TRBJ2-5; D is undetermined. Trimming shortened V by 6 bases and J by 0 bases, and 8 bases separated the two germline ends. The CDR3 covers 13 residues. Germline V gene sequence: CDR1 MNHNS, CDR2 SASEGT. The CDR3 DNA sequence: TGTGCCAGCAGGCCACCAAACCAAGAGACCCAGTACTTC. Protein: CASRPPNQETQYF.

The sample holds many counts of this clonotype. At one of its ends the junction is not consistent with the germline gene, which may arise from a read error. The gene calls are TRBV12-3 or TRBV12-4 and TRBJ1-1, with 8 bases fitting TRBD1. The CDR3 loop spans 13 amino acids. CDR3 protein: CASRRTGKPEAFF. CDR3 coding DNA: TGTGCCAGCAGGCGGACAGGGAAGCCTGAGGCTTTCTTT.

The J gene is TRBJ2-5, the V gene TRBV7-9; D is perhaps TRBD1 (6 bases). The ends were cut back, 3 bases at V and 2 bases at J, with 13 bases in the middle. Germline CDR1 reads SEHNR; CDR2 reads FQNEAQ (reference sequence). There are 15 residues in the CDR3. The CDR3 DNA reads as TGTGCCAGCAGCTTCCCATCAGGGGAACAAGAGACCCAGTACTTC. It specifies CASSFPSGEQETQYF.

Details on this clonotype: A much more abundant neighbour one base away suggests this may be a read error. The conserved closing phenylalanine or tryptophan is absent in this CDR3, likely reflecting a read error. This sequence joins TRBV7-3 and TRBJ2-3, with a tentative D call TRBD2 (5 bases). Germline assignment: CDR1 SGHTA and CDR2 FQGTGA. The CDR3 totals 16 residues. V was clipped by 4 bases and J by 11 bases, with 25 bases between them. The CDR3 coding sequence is TGTGCCAGCAGCTCCCGGGGAGCGGAAAGATTGGGTGAGCAGTATTCT. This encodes CASSSRGAERLGEQYS.

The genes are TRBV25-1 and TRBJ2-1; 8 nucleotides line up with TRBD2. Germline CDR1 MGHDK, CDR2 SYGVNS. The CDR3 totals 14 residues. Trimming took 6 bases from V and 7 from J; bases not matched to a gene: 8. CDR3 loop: CASRDSGTGNEQFF. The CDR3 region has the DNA TGTGCCAGCAGAGATAGCGGGACGGGAAATGAGCAGTTCTTC.

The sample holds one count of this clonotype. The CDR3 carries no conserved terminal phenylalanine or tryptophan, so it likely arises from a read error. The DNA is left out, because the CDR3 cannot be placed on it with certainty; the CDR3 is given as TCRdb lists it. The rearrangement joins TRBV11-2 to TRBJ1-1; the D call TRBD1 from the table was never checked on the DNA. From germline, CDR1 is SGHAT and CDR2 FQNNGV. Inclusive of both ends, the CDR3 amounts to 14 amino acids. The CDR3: CASSSLKGRTEAFL.

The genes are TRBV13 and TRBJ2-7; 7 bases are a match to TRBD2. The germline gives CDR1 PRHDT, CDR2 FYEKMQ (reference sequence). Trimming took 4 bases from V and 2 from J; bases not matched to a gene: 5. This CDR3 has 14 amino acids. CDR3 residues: CASSSRRGAYEQYF. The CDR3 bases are TGTGCCAGCAGCTCAAGACGGGGGGCCTACGAGCAGTACTTC.

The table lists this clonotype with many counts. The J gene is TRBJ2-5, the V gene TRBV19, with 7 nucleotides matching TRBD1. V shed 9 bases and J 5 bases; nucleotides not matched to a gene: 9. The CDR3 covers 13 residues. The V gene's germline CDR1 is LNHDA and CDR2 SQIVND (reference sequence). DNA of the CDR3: TGTGCCAGCAACCGAGGGGGCCTCGAGACCCAGTACTTC. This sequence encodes CASNRGGLETQYF.

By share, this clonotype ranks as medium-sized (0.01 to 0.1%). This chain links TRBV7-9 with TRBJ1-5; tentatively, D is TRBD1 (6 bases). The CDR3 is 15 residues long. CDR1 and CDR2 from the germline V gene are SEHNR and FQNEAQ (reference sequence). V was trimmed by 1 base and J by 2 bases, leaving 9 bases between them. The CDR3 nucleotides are TGTGCCAGCAGCTTAGGGGACACTGGCAATCAGCCCCAGCATTTT. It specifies CASSLGDTGNQPQHF.

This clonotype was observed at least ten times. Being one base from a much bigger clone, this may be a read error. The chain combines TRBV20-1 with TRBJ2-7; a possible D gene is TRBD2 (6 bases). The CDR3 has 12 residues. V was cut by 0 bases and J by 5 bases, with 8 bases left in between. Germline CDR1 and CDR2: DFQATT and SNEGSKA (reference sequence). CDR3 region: CSARDRRDEQYF. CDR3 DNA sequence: TGCAGTGCTAGAGATCGGAGGGACGAGCAGTACTTC.

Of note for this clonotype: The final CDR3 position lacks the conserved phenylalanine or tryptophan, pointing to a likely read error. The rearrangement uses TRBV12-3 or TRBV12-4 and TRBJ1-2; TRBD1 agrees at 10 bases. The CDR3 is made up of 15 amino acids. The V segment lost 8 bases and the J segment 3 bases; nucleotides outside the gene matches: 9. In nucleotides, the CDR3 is TGTGCCAGCGGTACGCCAGACAGGGGGCACTATGGCTACACCCTC. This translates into CASGTPDRGHYGYTL.